This passage covers 24 T cell receptor beta chains from one sample sequenced in a study of cytomegalovirus exposure and HLA in healthy donors. The protocol was immunoSEQ multiplex PCR, while the TCRdb copy is restricted to in-frame clones and leaves out a portion. Of roughly 68,000 clones listed, roughly 97% are singletons. Sample: PBMCs. These TCRs come from a young man in good health and CMV-seronegative.

This sequence joins TRBV7-9 and TRBJ2-5; maybe TRBD1 (5 bases). Germline CDR1 is SEHNR and CDR2 is FQNEAQ (reference sequence). The ends were cut back, 2 bases at V and 5 bases at J, with 15 bases in the middle. The CDR3 runs to 15 residues. In DNA, the CDR3 is TGTGCCAGCAGCTTAAGTACCCAGGGCTGGGAGACCCAGTACTTC. This codes for CASSLSTQGWETQYF.

The chain couples TRBV9 to TRBJ2-1; weak D call: TRBD1 (6 bases). The CDR3 spans 15 residues. Trimming stripped 0 bases from V and 6 bases from J, with 13 bases between. CDR1 and CDR2 (germline): SGDLS, YYNGEE. The CDR3, as DNA: TGTGCCAGCAGCGTAGGAGTAACAGGGAGCAATGAGCAGTTCTTC. It translates to CASSVGVTGSNEQFF.

J is TRBJ1-1 and V is TRBV5-4; perhaps TRBD1 as D (6 bases). The CDR3 loop spans 15 amino acids. V lost 0 bases and J 1 base, leaving 10 bases between the germline ends. Germline V gene lookup returns CDR1 SGHNT and CDR2 YYREEE (reference sequence). The CDR3 coding sequence is TGTGCCAGCAGCTTGGCCAGGGGCAGGAACACTGAAGCTTTCTTT. Translating it yields CASSLARGRNTEAFF.

This clone was observed a single time. The V and J genes are TRBV4-1 and TRBJ2-3; 10 nucleotides line up with TRBD2. Germline CDR1 reads MGHRA; CDR2 reads YSYEKL. This CDR3 contains 17 residues. The V and J ends lost 0 bases and 4 bases, in that order; junction bases with no gene match: 7. The CDR3 reads CASSQDWLAGVADTQYF. CDR3 DNA: TGCGCCAGCAGCCAAGATTGGCTAGCGGGAGTGGCAGATACGCAGTATTTT.

Concerning this clone: Other DNA sequences in this sample translate to the same CDR3. The chain combines TRBV19 with TRBJ1-2; 10 bases fit TRBD1. The V gene end was trimmed by 6 bases and the J gene end by 5 bases; junction bases not matched to a gene: 3. Germline loops: CDR1 LNHDA, CDR2 SQIVND (reference sequence). This CDR3 is built from 13 residues. DNA for the CDR3: TGTGCCAGTAGCCCGGGACAGGGGTATGGCTACACCTTC. It translates to CASSPGQGYGYTF.

The chain joins TRBV18 to TRBJ2-7, with TRBD1 matching over 7 bases. Germline CDR1 and CDR2: KGHSH and LQKENI. The CDR3 consists of 14 residues. J lost 2 bases, V lost 3 bases, and 4 bases had no gene match. The DNA for the CDR3 is TGTGCCAGCTCACCGCCGGGACAGCCCTACGAGCAGTACTTC. Its protein is CASSPPGQPYEQYF.

V and J are TRBV27 and TRBJ1-2; D remains ambiguous. V was trimmed by 3 bases and J by 1 base, leaving 6 bases between them. The length of the CDR3 is 13 residues. CDR1 is MNHEY and CDR2 is SMNVEV in the germline V gene (reference sequence). The CDR3: CASSLAGNYGYTF. The DNA of the CDR3 is TGTGCCAGCAGTTTGGCGGGTAACTATGGCTACACCTTC.

The rearrangement links TRBV2 to TRBJ1-5, with D possibly being TRBD1 (6 bases). Germline CDR1 and CDR2: SNHLY and FYNNEI. Trimming stripped 7 bases from V and 0 bases from J, with 7 bases between. The CDR3 consists of 13 residues. The CDR3 reads CASKGVSNQPQHF. The CDR3 nucleotides read TGTGCCAGCAAGGGGGTTAGCAATCAGCCCCAGCATTTT.

The genes are TRBV5-8 and TRBJ2-7; 9 nucleotides line up with TRBD1. The CDR3 spans 14 residues. J lost 3 bases, V lost 4 bases, and 5 bases had no gene match. Germline loops: CDR1 SGHTS, CDR2 YDEGEE. The CDR3, as DNA: TGTGCCAGCAGCCTTACAGGGGGCGGCTACGAGCAGTACTTC. Amino acid sequence: CASSLTGGGYEQYF.

The chain employs TRBV6-1 and TRBJ1-2; D unresolved. The CDR3 is made up of 12 amino acids. Per germline, CDR1 MNHNS and CDR2 SASEGT. V was pared by 6 bases and J by 8 bases, with 13 bases between. The CDR3 DNA reads as TGTGCCAGCAGGAACGTATATGAGGGCTACACCTTC. It yields the protein CASRNVYEGYTF.

The V call is TRBV27, the J call TRBJ1-5; the D is unclear. CDR3 length: 13 residues. V dropped 0 bases and J dropped 7 bases, with 7 bases sitting between them. In germline, CDR1 is MNHEY, CDR2 SMNVEV (reference sequence). CDR3 in DNA: TGTGCCAGCAGTTTATCTTTCCAACAGCCCCAGCATTTT. Translating it yields CASSLSFQQPQHF.

V gene TRBV2 combines with J gene TRBJ1-1; perhaps TRBD1 as D (5 bases). The germline V gene encodes CDR1 SNHLY and CDR2 FYNNEI. V lost 1 base and J lost 5, with 11 bases in between. This CDR3 contains 14 residues. This CDR3 reads CASSEGAGGTEAFF. The CDR3 region has the DNA TGTGCCAGCAGTGAAGGGGCGGGGGGGACTGAAGCTTTCTTT.

V gene TRBV7-9 combines with J gene TRBJ2-5; weak D call: TRBD1 (5 bases). Judging by the DNA end, TRBJ2-7 fits better; the J call may be wrong. Germline V gene data show CDR1 as SEHNR and CDR2 as FQNEAQ (reference sequence). CDR3 length: 15 residues. Here the CDR3 DNA reads TGTGCCAGCAGCTTAGCCCAGGGAAGAACCTACGAGCAGTACTTC. It translates to CASSLAQGRTYEQYF.

This rearrangement joins TRBV19 to TRBJ2-7; TRBD1 matches at 7 bases. This CDR3 has 15 amino acids. Germline V gives CDR1 LNHDA, CDR2 SQIVND (reference sequence). With 6 bases clipped from V and 1 base from J, the junction kept 9 bases outside the gene matches. The CDR3 DNA is TGTGCCAGTAGCACAGGGGTTTCCTCATCCTACGAGCAGTACTTC. Translating it yields CASSTGVSSSYEQYF.

This clone was observed once. The chain combines TRBV7-8 with TRBJ2-3; 9 bases align to TRBD1. J was trimmed by 0 bases and V by 6 bases; bases with no gene match: 7. This CDR3 is built from 16 residues. Germline lookup yields CDR1 SGHVS and CDR2 FQNEAQ. In DNA form, the CDR3 reads TGTGCCAGCAGACCCGGGACAGGGACTAGCACAGATACGCAGTATTTT. Translating it yields CASRPGTGTSTDTQYF.

V usage is TRBV5-4 and J usage is TRBJ1-2, with D maybe TRBD1 (6 bases). V was clipped by 4 bases and J by 2 bases, with 9 bases between them. The CDR3 contains 13 residues. The germline CDR1 and CDR2 sequences are SGHNT and YYREEE (reference sequence). The DNA for the CDR3 is TGTGCCAGCAGCCTGGACAGCAACTATGGCTACACCTTC. This codes for CASSLDSNYGYTF.

The chain links TRBV11-2 to TRBJ2-2; no clear D. This CDR3 contains 15 residues. Germline CDR1 and CDR2: SGHAT and FQNNGV. The V gene lost 7 bases and the J gene lost 5 bases, with 17 bases spanning the gap. The CDR3 region has the DNA TGTGCCAGCAACCCCACGGCGGTTGGTACCGGGGAGCTGTTTTTT. Residues: CASNPTAVGTGELFF.

The chain carries TRBV14 and TRBJ2-1; TRBD1 is a possible D gene (5 bases). Trimming took 4 bases from V and 8 from J, leaving 9 bases between them. The CDR3 runs 12 residues. Germline V lookup: CDR1 SGHDN, CDR2 FVKESK. The CDR3, as DNA: TGTGCCAGCAGCCCCACACAGGATGAGCAGTTCTTC. Translating it yields CASSPTQDEQFF.

J is TRBJ2-7 and V is TRBV5-6; D unresolved. Germline lookup yields CDR1 SGHDT and CDR2 YYEEEE. V lost 2 bases and J 0 bases, leaving 6 bases between the germline ends. The CDR3 has 13 amino acids. DNA of the CDR3: TGTGCCAGCAGCTTAAAAGCCTCCTACGAGCAGTACTTC. Its protein product is CASSLKASYEQYF.

V gene TRBV5-1 combines with J gene TRBJ2-2; TRBD1 matches 8 bases. The CDR3 length is 15 residues. Per the germline V gene, CDR1 is SGHRS and CDR2 is YFSETQ. V lost 0 bases and J lost 4; bases outside the gene matches: 2. The CDR3 DNA is TGCGCCAGCAGCTTGGGGACAGGGAGCACCGGGGAGCTGTTTTTT. It translates to CASSLGTGSTGELFF.

The V call is TRBV5-1, the J call TRBJ2-1; maybe TRBD2 (6 bases). CDR1 is SGHRS and CDR2 is YFSETQ in the germline V gene. The CDR3 length is 12 residues. V lost 7 bases and J 9 bases, leaving 14 bases between the germline ends. CDR3 protein: CASSRSGSEQFF. For the CDR3, the DNA is TGCGCCAGCTCGAGGTCCGGGAGTGAGCAGTTCTTC. Variable domain in full (rest from reference TRBV5-1 and TRBJ2-1): KAGVTQTPRYLIKTRGQQVTLSCSPISGHRSVSWYQQTPGQGLQFLFEYFSETQRNKGNFPGRFSGRQFSNSRSEMNVSTLELGDSALYLCASSRSGSEQFFGPGTRLTVL.

The gene calls are TRBV14 and TRBJ2-2; 11 nucleotides agree with TRBD1. The CDR3 is 21 residues long. Germline CDR1 and CDR2: SGHDN and FVKESK. J lost 1 base, V lost 4 bases, and 17 bases had no gene match. CDR3 DNA: TGTGCCAGCAGCCCTGGACAGGGGGCGCGTCAAGGCGGGGAGAACACCGGGGAGCTGTTTTTT. It codes for CASSPGQGARQGGENTGELFF.

This chain joins TRBV6-5 and TRBJ1-5, with unresolved D. This CDR3 is 11 amino acids long. The V gene lost 6 bases and the J gene lost 15 bases, with 15 bases spanning the gap. The germline V gene has CDR1 MNHEY and CDR2 SVGAGI. The CDR3 DNA follows: TGTGCCAGCAGCGACACCCTACTTTCGCATTTT. Translation: CASSDTLLSHF.

The chain is built from TRBV10-1 and TRBJ2-1; D uncertain. The CDR3 spans 15 residues. V lost 0 bases and J lost 3, with 9 bases in between. CDR1 is WNHNN, CDR2 SYGVQD, per germline (reference sequence). The CDR3 sequence is CASSESARSYNEQFF. In DNA, the CDR3 is TGCGCCAGCAGTGAGTCGGCTCGCAGCTACAATGAGCAGTTCTTC.